A single sample is the source of the 3 T cell receptor beta chains below, sequenced in a study of cytomegalovirus exposure and HLA in healthy donors. With 60 Vbeta and 13 Jbeta primers, the PCR was carried out. The table came from immunoSEQ multiplex PCR; TCRdb's copy has only in-frame clones and leaves some out. The repertoire holds tens of thousands of clones, with roughly 78% as singletons. The specimen sequenced was PBMCs. The receptors were sampled from a woman in her thirties or forties in good health and CMV-seropositive.

This chain links TRBV6-5 with TRBJ2-7; 7 positions match TRBD2. V shed 2 bases, J shed 0 bases, and the junction held 4 bases outside the gene matches. CDR3 length equals 15 residues. Germline assignment: CDR1 MNHEY and CDR2 SVGAGI. The CDR3 region has the DNA TGTGCCAGCAGTTACCGCGGGGGAGACTCCTACGAGCAGTACTTC. Translation: CASSYRGGDSYEQYF.

The rearrangement uses TRBV6-5 and TRBJ2-2, with a tentative D call TRBD1 (6 bases). Germline CDR1 reads MNHEY; CDR2 reads SVGAGI. The CDR3 runs to 16 residues. The V end was cut by 0 bases, the J end by 5 bases, with 13 bases between. This chain's CDR3 is CASSYSGAAGTGELFF. The CDR3 nucleotides are TGTGCCAGCAGTTACTCGGGGGCGGCAGGTACCGGGGAGCTGTTTTTT.

The chain recombines TRBV6-1 with TRBJ1-6; D not resolved. This CDR3 is built from 14 residues. Germline values: CDR1 MNHNS, CDR2 SASEGT. Deletions cut 6 bases from V and 7 bases from J, with 13 bases between. CDR3 bases: TGTGCCAGCAGCCGCGTACTGGGCAATTCACCCCTCCACTTT. It is translated as CASSRVLGNSPLHF.